This T cell receptor beta chain was profiled in a study of sequential checkpoint blockade in melanoma. The wider study: First-line arms were nivolumab then ipilimumab, or the reverse, randomized 1:1. Maintenance nivolumab came after either treatment sequence.

This sample's treatment: randomized to nivolumab then ipilimumab (arm A) or the reverse (arm B). Live CD3+CD8+ CD19− CD56− cells were sorted from PBMCs. Repertoires were generated with immunoSEQ multiplex PCR, while TCRdb's copy carries only in-frame clones and drops some. This sample has some 10,000 clones; 70% to 75% occur once, and the top ten carry approximately 18%. This CDR3 is 16 amino acids long. The chain joins TRBV12-2 to TRBJ2-5; the table's D call TRBD2 went unverified against the DNA. The DNA end is more similar to TRBJ2-7, so the J call may be wrong. TRBV12-2 is a known pseudogene. The receptor comes from a human donor with melanoma. The sample here was CD8+ T cells sorted from blood (inferred from file names), taken from a patient given nivolumab and ipilimumab in sequence. CDR3 in amino acids: CASRCETSGTSYEQYF. The CDR3 DNA follows: TGTGCAAGTCGCTGCGAAACTAGCGGGACCTCCTACGAGCAGTACTTC.